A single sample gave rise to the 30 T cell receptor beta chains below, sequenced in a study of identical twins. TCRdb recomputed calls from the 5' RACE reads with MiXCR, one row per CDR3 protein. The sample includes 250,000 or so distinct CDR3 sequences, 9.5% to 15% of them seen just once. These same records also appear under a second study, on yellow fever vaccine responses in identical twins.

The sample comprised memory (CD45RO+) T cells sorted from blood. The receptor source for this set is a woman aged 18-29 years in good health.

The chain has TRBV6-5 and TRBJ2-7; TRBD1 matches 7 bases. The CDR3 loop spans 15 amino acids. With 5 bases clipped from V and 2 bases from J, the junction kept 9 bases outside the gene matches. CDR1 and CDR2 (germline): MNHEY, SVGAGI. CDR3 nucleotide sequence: TGTGCCAGCAGTCACAGGGGAATAGGGACCTACGAGCAGTACTTC. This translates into CASSHRGIGTYEQYF.

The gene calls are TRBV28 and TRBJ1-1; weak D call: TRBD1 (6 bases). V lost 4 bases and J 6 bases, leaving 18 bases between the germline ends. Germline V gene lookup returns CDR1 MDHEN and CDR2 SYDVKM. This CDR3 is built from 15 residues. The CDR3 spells CASSSPRDIGPEAFF. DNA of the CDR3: TGTGCCAGCAGTTCGCCCCGGGACATCGGTCCTGAAGCTTTCTTT.

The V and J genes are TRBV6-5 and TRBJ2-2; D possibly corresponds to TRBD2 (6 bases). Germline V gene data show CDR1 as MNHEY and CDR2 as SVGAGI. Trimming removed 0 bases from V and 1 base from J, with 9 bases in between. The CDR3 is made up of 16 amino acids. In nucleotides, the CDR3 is TGTGCCAGCAGTTACTCGGGGACTCGGAACACCGGGGAGCTGTTTTTT. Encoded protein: CASSYSGTRNTGELFF.

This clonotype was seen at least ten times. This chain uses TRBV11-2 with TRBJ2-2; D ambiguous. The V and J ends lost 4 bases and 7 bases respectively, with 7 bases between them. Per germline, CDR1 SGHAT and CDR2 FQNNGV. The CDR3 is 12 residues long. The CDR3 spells CASSYSGGELFF. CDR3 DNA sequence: TGTGCCAGCAGCTACTCAGGCGGGGAGCTGTTTTTT.

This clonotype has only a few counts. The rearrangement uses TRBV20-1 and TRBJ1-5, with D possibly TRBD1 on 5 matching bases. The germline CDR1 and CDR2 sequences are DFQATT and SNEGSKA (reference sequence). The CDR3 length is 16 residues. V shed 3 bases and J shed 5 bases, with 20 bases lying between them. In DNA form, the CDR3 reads TGCAGTGCTAGCCCCAGGGTTAGAGGAGATGATCAGCCCCAGCATTTT. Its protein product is CSASPRVRGDDQPQHF.

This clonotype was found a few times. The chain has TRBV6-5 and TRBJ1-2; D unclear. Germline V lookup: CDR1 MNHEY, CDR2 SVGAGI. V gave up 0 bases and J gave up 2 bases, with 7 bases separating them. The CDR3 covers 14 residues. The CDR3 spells CASSYSERNYGYTF. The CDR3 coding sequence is TGTGCCAGCAGTTACTCGGAAAGGAACTATGGCTACACCTTC.

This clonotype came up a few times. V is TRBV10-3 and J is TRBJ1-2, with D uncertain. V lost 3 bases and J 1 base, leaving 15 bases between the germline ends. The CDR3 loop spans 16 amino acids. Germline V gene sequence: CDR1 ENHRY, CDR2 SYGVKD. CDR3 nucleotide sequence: TGTGCCATCAGTGATATCTCGGGTCGACGTAACTATGGCTACACCTTC. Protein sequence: CAISDISGRRNYGYTF.

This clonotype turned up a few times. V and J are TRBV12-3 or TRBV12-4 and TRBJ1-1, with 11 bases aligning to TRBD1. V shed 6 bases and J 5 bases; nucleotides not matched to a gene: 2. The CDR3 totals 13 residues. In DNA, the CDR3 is TGTGCCAGCAGCGGGACAGGGGGAACTGAAGCTTTCTTT. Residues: CASSGTGGTEAFF.

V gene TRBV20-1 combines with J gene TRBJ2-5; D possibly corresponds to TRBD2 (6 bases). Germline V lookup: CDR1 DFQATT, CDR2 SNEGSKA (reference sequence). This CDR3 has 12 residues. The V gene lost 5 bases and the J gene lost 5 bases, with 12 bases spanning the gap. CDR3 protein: CSAGDFGETQYF. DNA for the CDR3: TGCAGTGCTGGGGACTTCGGGGAGACCCAGTACTTC.

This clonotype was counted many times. The CDR3 spells CASSLSRGYNQPQHF. The CDR3 nucleotides are TGTGCCAGCAGTTTGTCCAGGGGGTACAATCAGCCCCAGCATTTT. J is TRBJ1-5 and V is TRBV12-3 or TRBV12-4, with 7 bases identical to TRBD1. The CDR3 is 15 residues long. V lost 3 bases to trimming and J lost 3 bases; unmatched junction nucleotides: 5.

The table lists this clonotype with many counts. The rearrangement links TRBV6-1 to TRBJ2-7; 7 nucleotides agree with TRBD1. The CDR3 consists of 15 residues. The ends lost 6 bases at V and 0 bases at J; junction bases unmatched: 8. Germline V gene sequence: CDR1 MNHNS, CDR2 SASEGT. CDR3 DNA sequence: TGTGCCAGCAGAAAAGACAGGGCCACCTCCTACGAGCAGTACTTC. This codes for CASRKDRATSYEQYF.

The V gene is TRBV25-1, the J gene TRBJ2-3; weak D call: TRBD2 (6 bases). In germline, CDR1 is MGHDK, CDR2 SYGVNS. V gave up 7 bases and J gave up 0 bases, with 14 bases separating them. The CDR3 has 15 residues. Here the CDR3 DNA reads TGTGCCAGCATGGAGGCGGGATATAGCACAGATACGCAGTATTTT. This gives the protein CASMEAGYSTDTQYF.

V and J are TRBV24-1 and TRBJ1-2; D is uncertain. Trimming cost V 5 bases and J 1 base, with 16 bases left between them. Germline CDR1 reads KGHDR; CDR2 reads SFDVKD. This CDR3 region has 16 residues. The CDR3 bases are TGTGCCACCAGTGGCCTTAGACTGGGTGGTAACTATGGCTACACCTTC. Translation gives CATSGLRLGGNYGYTF.

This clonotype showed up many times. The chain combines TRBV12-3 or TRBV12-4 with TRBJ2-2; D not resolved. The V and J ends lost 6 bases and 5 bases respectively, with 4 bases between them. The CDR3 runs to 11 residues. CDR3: CASRGTGELFF. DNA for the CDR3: TGTGCCAGCAGGGGTACCGGGGAGCTGTTTTTT.

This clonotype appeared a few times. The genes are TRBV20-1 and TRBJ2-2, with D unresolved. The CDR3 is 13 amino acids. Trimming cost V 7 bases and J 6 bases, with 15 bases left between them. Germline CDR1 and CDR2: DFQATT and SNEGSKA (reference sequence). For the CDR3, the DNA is TGCAGTGTCACCCCCATTGTACCCGGGGAGCTGTTTTTT. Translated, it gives CSVTPIVPGELFF.

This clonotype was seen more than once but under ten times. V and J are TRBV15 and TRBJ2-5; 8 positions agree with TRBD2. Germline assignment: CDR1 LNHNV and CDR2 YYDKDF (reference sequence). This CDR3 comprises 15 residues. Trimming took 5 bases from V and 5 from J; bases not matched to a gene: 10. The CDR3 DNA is TGTGCCACCAGCCCGGACCGGGGGGGCCACGAGACCCAGTACTTC. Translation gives CATSPDRGGHETQYF.

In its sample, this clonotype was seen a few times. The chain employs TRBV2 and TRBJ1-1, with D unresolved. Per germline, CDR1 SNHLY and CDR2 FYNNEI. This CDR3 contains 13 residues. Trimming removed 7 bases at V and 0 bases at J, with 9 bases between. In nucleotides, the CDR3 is TGTGCCAGCAAGGCCCTACTGAACACTGAAGCTTTCTTT. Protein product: CASKALLNTEAFF.

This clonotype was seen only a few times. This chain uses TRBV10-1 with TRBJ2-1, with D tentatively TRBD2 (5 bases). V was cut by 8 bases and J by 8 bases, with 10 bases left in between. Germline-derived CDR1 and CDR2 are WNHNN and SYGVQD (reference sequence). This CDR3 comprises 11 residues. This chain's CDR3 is CASGRNDEQFF. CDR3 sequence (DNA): TGCGCCAGCGGGAGAAACGATGAGCAGTTCTTC.

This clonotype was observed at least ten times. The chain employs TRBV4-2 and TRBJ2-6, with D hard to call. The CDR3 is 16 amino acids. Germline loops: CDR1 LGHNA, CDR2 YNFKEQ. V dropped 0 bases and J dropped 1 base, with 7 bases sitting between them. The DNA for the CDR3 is TGTGCCAGCAGCCAAGATCTAAGTTCTGGGGCCAACGTCCTGACTTTC. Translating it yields CASSQDLSSGANVLTF.

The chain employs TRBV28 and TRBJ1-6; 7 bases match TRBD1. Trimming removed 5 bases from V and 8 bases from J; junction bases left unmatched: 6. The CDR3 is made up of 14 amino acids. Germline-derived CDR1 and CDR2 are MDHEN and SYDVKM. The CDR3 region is CASSTGQVDSPLHF. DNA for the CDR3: TGTGCCAGCAGTACCGGACAGGTTGATTCACCCCTCCACTTT.

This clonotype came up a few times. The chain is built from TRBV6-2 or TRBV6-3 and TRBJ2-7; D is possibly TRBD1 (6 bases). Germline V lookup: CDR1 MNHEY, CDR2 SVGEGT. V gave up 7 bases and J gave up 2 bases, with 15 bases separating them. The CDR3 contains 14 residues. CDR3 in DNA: TGTGCCAGCACCATAGACAGGCGGACCTACGAGCAGTACTTC. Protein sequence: CASTIDRRTYEQYF.

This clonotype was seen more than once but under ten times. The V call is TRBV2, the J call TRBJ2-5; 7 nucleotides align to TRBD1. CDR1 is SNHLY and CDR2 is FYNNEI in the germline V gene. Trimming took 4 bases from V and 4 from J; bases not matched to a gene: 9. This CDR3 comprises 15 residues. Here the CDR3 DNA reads TGTGCCAGCAGTGGTTCCGTGACAGGGCCAGAGACCCAGTACTTC. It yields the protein CASSGSVTGPETQYF.

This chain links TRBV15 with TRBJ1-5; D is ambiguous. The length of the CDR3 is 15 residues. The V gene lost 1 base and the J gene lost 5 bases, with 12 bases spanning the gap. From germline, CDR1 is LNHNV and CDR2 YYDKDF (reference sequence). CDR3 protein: CATSRGLGQDQPQHF. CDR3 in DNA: TGTGCCACCAGCAGAGGCTTAGGGCAGGATCAGCCCCAGCATTTT. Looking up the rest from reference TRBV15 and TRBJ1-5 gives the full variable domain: DAMVIQNPRYQVTQFGKPVTLSCSQTLNHNVMYWYQQKSSQAPKLLFHYYDKDFNNEADTPDNFQSRRPNTSFCFLDIRSPGLGDTAMYLCATSRGLGQDQPQHFGDGTRLSIL.

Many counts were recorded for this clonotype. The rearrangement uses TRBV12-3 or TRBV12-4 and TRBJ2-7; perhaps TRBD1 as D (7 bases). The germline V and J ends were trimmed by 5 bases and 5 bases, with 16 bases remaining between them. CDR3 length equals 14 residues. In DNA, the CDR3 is TGTGCCAGCAGTACACAGGGGAGGAGGGACGAGCAGTACTTC. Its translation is CASSTQGRRDEQYF.

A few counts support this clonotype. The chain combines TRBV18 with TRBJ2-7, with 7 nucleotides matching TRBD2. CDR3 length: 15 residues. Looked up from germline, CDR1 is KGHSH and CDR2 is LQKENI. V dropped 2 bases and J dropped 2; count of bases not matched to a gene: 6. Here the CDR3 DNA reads TGTGCCAGCTCACCAACAGGAGCGGGACCCTACGAGCAGTACTTC. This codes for CASSPTGAGPYEQYF.

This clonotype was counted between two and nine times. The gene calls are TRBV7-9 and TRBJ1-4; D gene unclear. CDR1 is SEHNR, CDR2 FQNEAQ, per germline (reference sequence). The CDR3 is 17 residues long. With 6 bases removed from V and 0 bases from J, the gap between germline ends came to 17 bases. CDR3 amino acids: CASSREGRLATNEKLFF. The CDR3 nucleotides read TGTGCCAGCAGTCGAGAGGGCAGACTTGCAACTAATGAAAAACTGTTTTTT.

Here the CDR3 reads CAISWTGGSASNTGELFF. CDR3 DNA sequence: TGTGCCATCAGTTGGACAGGGGGCTCGGCCTCGAACACCGGGGAGCTGTTTTTT. The chain uses TRBV10-3 and TRBJ2-2; 11 bases line up with TRBD1. J was trimmed by 0 bases and V by 5 bases; bases with no gene match: 8. The CDR3 extends over 18 amino acids. Germline V gene sequence: CDR1 ENHRY, CDR2 SYGVKD.

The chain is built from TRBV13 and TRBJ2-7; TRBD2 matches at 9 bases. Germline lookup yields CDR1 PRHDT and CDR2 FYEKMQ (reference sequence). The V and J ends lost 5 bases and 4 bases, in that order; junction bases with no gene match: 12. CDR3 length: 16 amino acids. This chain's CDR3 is CASSPPGLAGPYEQYF. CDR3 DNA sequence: TGTGCCAGCAGCCCCCCGGGTCTAGCGGGGCCATACGAGCAGTACTTC.

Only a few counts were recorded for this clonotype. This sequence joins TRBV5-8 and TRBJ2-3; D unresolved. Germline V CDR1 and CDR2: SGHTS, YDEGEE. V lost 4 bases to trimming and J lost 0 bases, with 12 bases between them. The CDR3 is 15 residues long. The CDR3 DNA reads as TGTGCCAGCAGCCTCGGGTCCATCAGCACAGATACGCAGTATTTT. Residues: CASSLGSISTDTQYF.

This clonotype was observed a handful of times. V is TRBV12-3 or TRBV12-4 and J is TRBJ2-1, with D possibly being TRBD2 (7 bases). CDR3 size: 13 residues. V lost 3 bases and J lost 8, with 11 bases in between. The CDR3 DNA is TGTGCCAGCAGTTTTAGGGGGGGCGATGAGCAGTTCTTC. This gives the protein CASSFRGGDEQFF.